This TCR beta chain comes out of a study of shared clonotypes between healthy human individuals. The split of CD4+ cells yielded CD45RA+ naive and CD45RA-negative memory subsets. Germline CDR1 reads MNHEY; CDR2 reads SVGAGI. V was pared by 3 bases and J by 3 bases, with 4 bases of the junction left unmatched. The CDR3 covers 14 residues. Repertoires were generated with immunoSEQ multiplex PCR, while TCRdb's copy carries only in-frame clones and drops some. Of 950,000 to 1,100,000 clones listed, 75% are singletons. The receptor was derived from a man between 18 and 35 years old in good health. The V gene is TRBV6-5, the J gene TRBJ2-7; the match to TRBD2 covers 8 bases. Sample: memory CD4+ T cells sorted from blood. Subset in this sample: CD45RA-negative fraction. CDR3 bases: TGTGCCAGCAGTTATGGGACTAGGGACTACGAGCAGTACTTC. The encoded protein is CASSYGTRDYEQYF.